A selection of T cell receptor beta chains follows, all from one sample in a study of early stage breast cancer tumors. The protocol was immunoSEQ multiplex PCR, while the TCRdb copy is restricted to in-frame clones and leaves out a portion. The table has 40,000 to 60,000 clones, roughly 83% seen once; the top ten hold approximately 1.5%. The material sequenced was blood. The receptors were sampled from a person in their fifties with breast cancer. Both conserved end residues are part of each CDR3. A D gene is named only where the DNA matches it firmly. The size of a clone is reported for some rows only, either as once, few or many, or as a class for expanded clones.

size	V	J	D	DNA	CDR3
-	TRBV10-3	TRBJ2-1	-	TGTGCCATCAGTCGAGGCCCGCTCTACAATGAGCAGTTCTTC	CAISRGPLYNEQFF
-	TRBV29-1	TRBJ2-7	-	TGCAGCGTTGAAGCTGGAGCGGACTCTAGCACCCACGAGCAGTACTTC	CSVEAGADSSTHEQYF
few	TRBV27	TRBJ1-6	TRBD1	TGTGCCAGCATGGGACAGAATTCACCCCTCCACTTT	CASMGQNSPLHF
-	TRBV7-9	TRBJ2-3	TRBD2	TGTGCCAGCAACCGGCTAGCGGGGGGTACAGATACGCAGTATTTT	CASNRLAGGTDTQYF
-	TRBV9	TRBJ2-3	TRBD2	TGTGCCAGCAGCGTAGGGGTGAGCGGGAGGGGGCCAGATACGCAGTATTTT	CASSVGVSGRGPDTQYF
-	TRBV5-1	TRBJ2-2	TRBD1	TGCGCCAGCAGCTTCGAAGGACAGGGGGTCACCGGGGAGCTGTTTTTT	CASSFEGQGVTGELFF
few	TRBV7-2	TRBJ1-5	-	TGTGCCAGCAGCTTATTCGGGTCTTCCAATCAGCCCCAGCATTTT	CASSLFGSSNQPQHF
-	TRBV2	TRBJ1-5	-	TGTGCCAGCAGTGGGCGACAGGTGAATCAGCCCCAGCATTTT	CASSGRQVNQPQHF
-	TRBV18	TRBJ2-3	-	TGTGCCAGCTCACCGATGGACTCCGCTGGCACAGATACGCAGTATTTT	CASSPMDSAGTDTQYF
-	TRBV6-5	TRBJ1-5	-	TGTGCCAGCTCCCACCCGAATCAGCCCCAGCATTTT	CASSHPNQPQHF
-	TRBV4-1	TRBJ2-3	TRBD2	TGCGCCAGCAGCTTTCAAAGCGGGAGGGGTAGCACAGATACGCAGTATTTT	CASSFQSGRGSTDTQYF
-	TRBV28	TRBJ2-5	TRBD1	TGTGCCAGCAGCCTAAGGGACAGACAAGAGACCCAGTACTTC	CASSLRDRQETQYF
-	TRBV6-5	TRBJ2-3	-	TGTGCCAGCAGTCGGACAGAAGCCACAGATACGCAGTATTTT	CASSRTEATDTQYF
-	TRBV2	TRBJ1-2	TRBD1	TGTGCCAGCACCCTGACAGGGCCCAACTATGGCTACACCTTC	CASTLTGPNYGYTF
-	TRBV18	TRBJ2-1	TRBD1	TGTGCCAGCTCACCTCCGGGACAGGGTTTCAATGAGCAGTTCTTC	CASSPPGQGFNEQFF
-	TRBV30	TRBJ2-3	-	TGTGCCTGGAGTGTTACGGTAATCACAGATACGCAGTATTTT	CAWSVTVITDTQYF
-	TRBV29-1	TRBJ2-3	-	TGCAGCGTTGTAGTGCCGGGGCCAGATACGCAGTATTTT	CSVVVPGPDTQYF
-	TRBV4-3	TRBJ1-1	-	TGCGCCAGCAGCCAAGAAATAGTTTTTCGGCAGTCCAACACTGAAGCTTTCTTT	CASSQEIVFRQSNTEAFF
few	TRBV5-1	TRBJ1-2	-	TGCGCCAGCAGCTTGATCGGCTTCTCCCTCGGCTACACCTTC	CASSLIGFSLGYTF
-	TRBV18	TRBJ2-3	-	TGTGCCAGCTCACCACCGGTTACAGATACGCAGTATTTT	CASSPPVTDTQYF
few	TRBV7-9	TRBJ1-2	-	TGTGCCGGCCATGGGGGGCCGCATGGCTACACCTTC	CAGHGGPHGYTF
-	TRBV6-1	TRBJ2-7	TRBD1	TGTGCCAGCAGTGAAAGGCCGGGACAGGGGGTCTACGAGCAGTACTTC	CASSERPGQGVYEQYF